This T cell receptor (beta chain) was recovered during a study of shared clonotypes between healthy human individuals. The overall study: The study enrolled a couple of women and a few men aged 18 to 49.

General study points: Naive subsets tended to show greater estimated richness than memory subsets. A handful of donors shared approximately 5% of their naive CD4 clonotypes.

Profiled with immunoSEQ multiplex PCR; TCRdb holds only in-frame clones, not every one. This sample has 550,000 to 750,000 clones, with about 91% found just once. About this clone itself: Its antigen is not identified. The DNA is omitted, as the CDR3 cannot be located on it reliably, and the CDR3 follows TCRdb's listing.

Per germline, CDR1 MGHRA and CDR2 YSYEKL. Both ends counted, the CDR3 spans 12 residues. Naive CD8 cells lacked CD45RO, underwent positive selection for CCR7 and left out terminally differentiated effector memory CD45RA+ cells. The clonotype originates from a man aged 25 to 40 in good health. Sequencing used naive CD8+ T cells sorted from blood. The V call is TRBV4-1, the J call TRBJ2-5. The CDR3: CASKGFLETQYF.